This T cell receptor beta chain comes out of a study of T cells in Graves' hyperthyroidism and ophthalmopathy. RNA transcripts were the template for amplifying TCR beta CDR3 regions. RT-PCR in the first round (using the HTBI primer set) targeted the TCR CDR3. TCRdb redid the calling of the multiplex PCR reads with MiXCR, one entry per CDR3 protein. The top ten hold 11% of the sample, which has about 520,000 distinct CDR3 sequences, around a quarter seen once. This clonotype has ten or more counts. At least 3 on the Clinical Activity Score was recorded for ophthalmopathy patients, who also had NOSPECS grade at least 4 and duration under 3 months. PBMCs stemmed from 10 ml fresh peripheral blood. Germline trimming cut 6 bases from V and 3 bases from J; bases unmatched to any gene: 10. The CDR3 runs to 15 residues. CDR1 and CDR2 (germline): SGHDT, YYEEEE.

Sequencing was performed on blood. V and J are TRBV5-6 and TRBJ1-2; 8 positions match TRBD1. This receptor was taken from a woman aged 25 to 45 with Graves' ophthalmopathy. CDR3 DNA sequence: TGTGCCAGCAACGTATGGCTGACAGGGGACTATGGCTACACCTTC. It codes for CASNVWLTGDYGYTF.